Listed below are T cell receptor beta chains from one sample, sequenced in a study of blood T cell repertoires in COVID-19. Measured with immunoSEQ multiplex PCR; TCRdb has only the in-frame clones, and not every one. This sample carries about 270,000 clones, about 90% of them seen once, and the ten largest clones take approximately 2.6%. Sequenced: peripheral blood. The receptor source for this set is a young adult with COVID-19, enrolled during active disease. Each CDR3 is given with its conserved first and last residue. The D gene is left open where the match is weak.

-	TRBV5-6	TRBJ2-1	TGTGCCAGCAGCTTGTACGGGAGCCGGAACAATGAGCAGTTCTTC	CASSLYGSRNNEQFF
TRBD1	TRBV5-1	TRBJ2-5	TGCGCCAGCAGCTTGACCGTGACAGGGAGCGCGACAGAGACCCAGTACTTC	CASSLTVTGSATETQYF
TRBD2	TRBV28	TRBJ2-4	TGTGCCAGCAGTTTATCCACGGGACTAGCGGGAGATTGGCAGTACTTC	CASSLSTGLAGDWQYF
-	TRBV4-1	TRBJ2-7	TGCGCCAGCAGCCTTATGACAGGTTCCTACGAGCAGTACTTC	CASSLMTGSYEQYF
-	TRBV7-9	TRBJ2-7	TGTGCCAGCATGGGGCCCCGGGTCTACGAGCAGTACTTC	CASMGPRVYEQYF
-	TRBV10-3	TRBJ2-7	TGTGCCATCAGTGAGTCAGCAGGGGTCTACGAGCAGTACTTC	CAISESAGVYEQYF
TRBD1	TRBV19	TRBJ1-5	TGTGCCAGCGACCCCTCGACAGGGCTCACCAATCAGCCCCAGCATTTT	CASDPSTGLTNQPQHF
TRBD1	TRBV28	TRBJ1-2	TGTGCCAGCAGGAGACAGGGGACCTATGGCTACACCTTC	CASRRQGTYGYTF
-	TRBV19	TRBJ1-2	TGTGCCAGTGCCGGGCGGGGTGCTTTTTCCACGGCTGGCTACACCTTC	CASAGRGAFSTAGYTF
-	TRBV20-1	TRBJ2-5	TGCAGTGCTAGTCTCCGGCAAGAGACCCAGTACTTC	CSASLRQETQYF
-	TRBV28	TRBJ1-6	TGTGCCAGCAATACGGGGGGGTGGGGAAATTCACCCCTCCACTTT	CASNTGGWGNSPLHF
-	TRBV20-1	TRBJ1-4	TGCAGTGCGTTCGGTGAAAAACTGTTTTTT	CSAFGEKLFF
-	TRBV18	TRBJ2-7	TGTGCCAGCTCACCACCAGTCGGCCAGGGCTCCTACGAGCAGTACTTC	CASSPPVGQGSYEQYF
TRBD1	TRBV18	TRBJ2-2	TGTGCCAGCTCCCGGAAGGGGGCGATCGACCCCGGGGAGCTGTTTTTT	CASSRKGAIDPGELFF
TRBD1	TRBV19	TRBJ1-2	TGTGCCAGTAGTACCGGGACAGTCTATGGCTACACCTTC	CASSTGTVYGYTF